The rows below give T cell receptor beta chains drawn from one sample of a study of blood T cell repertoires in COVID-19. Sequenced by immunoSEQ multiplex PCR; TCRdb stores in-frame clones only, minus some. Here the sample spans roughly 100,000 clones, 80% to 85% being singletons. Sequenced sample: peripheral blood. The receptors here all came from a woman aged 80 or over with acute or convalescent COVID-19. The CDR3 runs from the conserved cysteine through the conserved F or W. Each record gives: clone size, V gene, D gene, J gene, CDR3 protein, CDR3 DNA. D genes are given only for firm matches. Size values are once, few and many counts, or a class for expanded clones, and some rows have none.

.	TRBV25-1	.	TRBJ2-5	CASSETRFQETQYF	TGTGCCAGCAGTGAGACTAGGTTTCAAGAGACCCAGTACTTC
.	TRBV7-9	TRBD2	TRBJ2-1	CASSSGTSGSVRFF	TGTGCCAGCAGCTCAGGGACTAGCGGGAGTGTGCGGTTCTTC
.	TRBV10-3	.	TRBJ1-6	CAISGPGANSPLHF	TGTGCCATCAGTGGTCCAGGGGCAAACTCACCCCTCCACTTT
.	TRBV18	TRBD1	TRBJ2-7	CASSSSGTGISYEQYF	TGTGCCAGCTCATCCTCCGGGACAGGGATTTCCTACGAGCAGTACTTC
.	TRBV28	TRBD2	TRBJ2-7	CASSPMGLAVYEQYF	TGTGCCAGCAGTCCAATGGGACTAGCGGTCTACGAGCAGTACTTC
.	TRBV19	.	TRBJ2-7	CASSMRSGHEQYF	TGTGCCAGTAGTATGCGTTCAGGGCACGAGCAGTACTTC
.	TRBV20-1	.	TRBJ1-1	CSASRRGADTEAFF	TGCAGTGCTAGTCGGCGGGGGGCGGACACTGAAGCTTTCTTT
.	TRBV15	.	TRBJ1-2	CATSRDLAGEGYTF	TGTGCCACCAGCAGAGATCTGGCAGGGGAAGGCTACACCTTC
.	TRBV7-9	.	TRBJ2-2	CASSLVPISAGELFF	TGTGCCAGCAGCTTAGTGCCGATCTCGGCCGGGGAGCTGTTTTTT
.	TRBV5-6	TRBD1	TRBJ1-5	CASSSGTGWQPQHF	TGTGCCAGCAGCTCGGGGACAGGGTGGCAGCCCCAGCATTTT
.	TRBV7-2	.	TRBJ1-2	CASSSGLGYYGYTF	TGTGCCAGCAGCTCAGGCCTCGGATACTATGGCTACACCTTC
.	TRBV24-1	.	TRBJ2-1	CATSALRGMDNEQFF	TGTGCCACCAGTGCTTTGAGGGGAATGGACAATGAGCAGTTCTTC
.	TRBV29-1	.	TRBJ2-3	CSVEAGSTDTQYF	TGCAGCGTTGAAGCGGGTAGCACAGATACGCAGTATTTT
.	TRBV11-3	TRBD1	TRBJ1-4	CASSLGQGLEKLFF	TGTGCCAGCAGCCTTGGACAGGGCCTTGAAAAACTGTTTTTT
few	TRBV18	TRBD1	TRBJ1-6	CASSPSDRASPLHF	TGTGCCAGCTCACCCTCCGACAGGGCTTCACCCCTCCACTTT
.	TRBV5-1	.	TRBJ1-3	CASTTGSGNTIYF	TGCGCCAGTACGACAGGCTCTGGAAACACCATATATTTT
once	TRBV28	TRBD1	TRBJ2-2	CASSAPGQGNTGELFF	TGTGCCAGCAGTGCTCCGGGACAGGGAAACACCGGGGAGCTGTTTTTT
.	TRBV19	.	TRBJ1-2	CASSIPARRGNYGYTF	TGTGCCAGTAGTATCCCGGCGAGACGAGGGAACTATGGCTACACCTTC
once	TRBV10-2	.	TRBJ1-5	CASSLATSNQPQHF	TGCGCCAGCAGTCTAGCAACTAGCAATCAGCCCCAGCATTTT
.	TRBV11-2	TRBD2	TRBJ2-1	CASSLGGGTSVFEQFF	TGTGCCAGCAGCTTAGGAGGTGGGACTAGCGTTTTTGAGCAGTTCTTC
.	TRBV10-1	.	TRBJ2-1	CASGAIGEQFF	TGCGCCAGCGGGGCCATTGGTGAGCAGTTCTTC